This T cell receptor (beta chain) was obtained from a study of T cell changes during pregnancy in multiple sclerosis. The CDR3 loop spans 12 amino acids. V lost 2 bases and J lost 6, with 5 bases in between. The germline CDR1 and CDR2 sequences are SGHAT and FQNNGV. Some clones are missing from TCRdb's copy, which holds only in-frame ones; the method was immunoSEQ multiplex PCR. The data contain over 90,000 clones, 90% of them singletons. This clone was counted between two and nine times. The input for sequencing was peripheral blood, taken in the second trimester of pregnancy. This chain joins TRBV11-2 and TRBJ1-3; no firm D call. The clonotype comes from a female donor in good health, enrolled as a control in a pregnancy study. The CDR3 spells CASSLQINTIYF. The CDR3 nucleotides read TGTGCCAGCAGCTTACAGATAAACACCATATATTTT.